Below are 17 T cell receptor beta chains sequenced from a single sample in a study of control samples from healthy donors and cancer patients. Measured with immunoSEQ multiplex PCR; TCRdb has only the in-frame clones, and not every one. The sample holds some 120,000 clones, about 92% seen once. The sequenced sample was PBMCs. Receptors originate from a man at least 80 years old with head and neck cancer.

The chain employs TRBV12-5 and TRBJ2-7; 9 bases align to TRBD2. The CDR3 sequence is 14 residues long. Trimming removed 7 bases from V and 5 bases from J; junction bases left unmatched: 9. Looked up from germline, CDR1 is LGHNT and CDR2 is FRNRAP. CDR3 sequence (DNA): TGTGCTAGTGCCCCTCTAGCGGGACCCAACGAGCAGTACTTC. This encodes CASAPLAGPNEQYF.

J is TRBJ1-5 and V is TRBV12-3 or TRBV12-4; no firm D call. The CDR3 sequence is 13 residues long. V lost 6 bases to trimming and J lost 7 bases, with 13 bases between them. The chain's CDR3 is CASRKMSWQPQHF. As DNA, the CDR3 is TGTGCCAGCAGGAAAATGTCTTGGCAGCCCCAGCATTTT.

V is TRBV5-6 and J is TRBJ1-1; tentative D call: TRBD1 (6 bases). This CDR3 comprises 16 residues. V was trimmed by 3 bases and J by 3 bases, leaving 18 bases between them. Germline values: CDR1 SGHDT, CDR2 YYEEEE. The CDR3: CASSSLTGTWDTEAFF. The CDR3 nucleotides are TGTGCCAGCAGCTCCCTTACGGGGACATGGGACACTGAAGCTTTCTTT.

This rearrangement joins TRBV29-1 to TRBJ2-3, with D possibly TRBD2 on 5 matching bases. CDR1 SQVTM and CDR2 ANQGSEA come from the germline V gene. CDR3 length: 13 residues. V was shortened by 7 bases and J by 2 bases, with 13 bases between the two germline ends. The DNA of the CDR3 is TGCAGCGCTTCCCGGGGTTTCACAGATACGCAGTATTTT. It translates to CSASRGFTDTQYF.

The V call is TRBV6-1, the J call TRBJ2-2; 9 bases map to TRBD2. J gave up 5 bases and V 2 bases, and 6 bases lay outside the gene matches. Germline V CDR1 and CDR2: MNHNS, SASEGT. The CDR3 length is 16 residues. As DNA, the CDR3 is TGTGCCAGCAGTGAACAAGCGGGGGGCGGGACCGGGGAGCTGTTTTTT. The encoded protein is CASSEQAGGGTGELFF.

This CDR3 is CASSREGGSELFF. For the CDR3, the DNA is TGTGCCAGCTCACGGGAGGGTGGCAGCGAACTGTTTTTT. The gene calls are TRBV18 and TRBJ1-4, with D unclear. Germline CDR1 reads KGHSH; CDR2 reads LQKENI. The CDR3 is 13 amino acids. V dropped 4 bases and J dropped 12 bases, with 15 bases sitting between them.

V is TRBV7-2 and J is TRBJ1-1, with 7 nucleotides matching TRBD1. There are 14 residues in the CDR3. The V gene's germline CDR1 is SGHTA and CDR2 FQGNSA. Trimming cost V 5 bases and J 3 bases; bases outside gene matches: 6. CDR3: CASSSNRGHTEAFF. CDR3 nucleotide sequence: TGTGCCAGCAGCAGCAACAGGGGCCACACTGAAGCTTTCTTT.

The V gene is TRBV2, the J gene TRBJ1-5; TRBD1 might be the D (5 bases). The CDR3 has 15 amino acids. Trimming left V 5 bases short and J 5 bases short, with 16 bases between. Looked up from germline, CDR1 is SNHLY and CDR2 is FYNNEI. The CDR3, as DNA: TGTGCCAGCAGTTCGGTTCAGCAGGGTTATCAGCCCCAGCATTTT. Its protein product is CASSSVQQGYQPQHF. Drawing the rest from reference TRBV2 and TRBJ1-5, the complete variable domain is EPEVTQTPSHQVTQMGQEVILRCVPISNHLYFYWYRQILGQKVEFLVSFYNNEISEKSEIFDDQFSVERPDGSNFTLKIRSTKLEDSAMYFCASSSVQQGYQPQHFGDGTRLSIL.

The chain joins TRBV13 to TRBJ1-2; 8 nucleotides align to TRBD1. Losses at the gene ends were 0 bases for V and 8 bases for J; bases not matched to a gene: 11. Germline V gives CDR1 PRHDT, CDR2 FYEKMQ (reference sequence). The CDR3 runs 16 residues. The CDR3 DNA is TGTGCCAGCAGCTTAGGCCTAAGGCAGGGGGCGAGGGGCTACACCTTC. Amino acid sequence: CASSLGLRQGARGYTF. The full variable domain, in which reference TRBV13 and TRBJ1-2 provide the parts outside the CDR3, is AAGVIQSPRHLIKEKRETATLKCYPIPRHDTVYWYQQGPGQDPQFLISFYEKMQSDKGSIPDRFSAQQFSDYHSELNMSSLELGDSALYFCASSLGLRQGARGYTFGSGTRLTVV.

V and J are TRBV7-9 and TRBJ2-5; TRBD1 matches at 7 bases. The ends lost 5 bases at V and 2 bases at J; junction bases unmatched: 11. This CDR3 is built from 16 residues. Looked up from germline, CDR1 is SEHNR and CDR2 is FQNEAQ (reference sequence). The CDR3, as DNA: TGTGCCAGCAGCCAACTAGGGACAGCCCCGCAAGAGACCCAGTACTTC. Translated: CASSQLGTAPQETQYF.

The J gene is TRBJ1-5, the V gene TRBV5-4; TRBD1 agrees at 9 bases. Germline V lookup: CDR1 SGHNT, CDR2 YYREEE (reference sequence). This CDR3 is 16 amino acids long. V trimming: 3 bases; J trimming: 6 bases; junction bases outside the gene matches: 10. The CDR3 region is CASSWGGDRAFQPQHF. The CDR3 nucleotides are TGTGCCAGCAGCTGGGGGGGGGACAGGGCTTTTCAGCCCCAGCATTTT.

The chain is built from TRBV11-2 and TRBJ2-5, with D possibly matching TRBD2 (6 bases). Deletions cut 5 bases from V and 5 bases from J, with 12 bases between. Germline CDR1 SGHAT, CDR2 FQNNGV. CDR3 length equals 13 residues. The CDR3 here is CASSPGGWETQYF. The CDR3 DNA is TGTGCCAGCAGCCCCGGGGGATGGGAGACCCAGTACTTC.

CDR3 residues: CASLRGQGYEQYF. In nucleotides, the CDR3 is TGTGCCAGCCTTCGGGGACAGGGCTACGAGCAGTACTTC. The rearrangement links TRBV7-8 to TRBJ2-7, with TRBD1 matching 9 bases. The CDR3 covers 13 residues. Germline loops: CDR1 SGHVS, CDR2 FQNEAQ. Trimming at V came to 8 bases and at J to 3 bases, leaving 5 bases not matched to a gene.

This clone was seen only once. The V call is TRBV7-9, the J call TRBJ2-1, with D possibly matching TRBD2 (6 bases). Germline assignment: CDR1 SEHNR and CDR2 FQNEAQ (reference sequence). The CDR3 is 14 residues long. Trimming removed 1 base at V and 10 bases at J, with 14 bases between. The CDR3 region is CASSLGSGGTEQFF. Here the CDR3 DNA reads TGTGCCAGCAGCTTAGGAAGTGGGGGGACCGAGCAGTTCTTC.

This clone was counted once. The rearrangement links TRBV10-1 to TRBJ2-4; D possibly uses TRBD1 or TRBD2 (5 bases each). V shed 4 bases and J shed 8 bases, with 15 bases lying between them. The CDR3 has 14 residues. CDR1 and CDR2 from the germline V gene are WNHNN and SYGVQD (reference sequence). CDR3 loop: CASSAGPGSHIQYF. The CDR3 DNA is TGCGCCAGCAGTGCGGGACCGGGATCTCACATTCAGTACTTC.

The rearrangement uses TRBV12-2 and TRBJ1-2. TRBV12-2 is labeled a pseudogene. The CDR3 has 12 amino acids. CDR3 region: CASIAREVGYTF. In DNA, the CDR3 is TGTGCAAGTATCGCCCGGGAGGTGGGCTACACCTTC.

The chain joins TRBV7-2 to TRBJ2-3; 8 bases align to TRBD2. The junction had 3 bases not matched to a gene; V was cut back by 3 bases and J by 4 bases. This CDR3 region has 14 residues. Per the germline V gene, CDR1 is SGHTA and CDR2 is FQGNSA. The CDR3 coding sequence is TGTGCCAGCAGCTTGACACTAGCGGCAGATACGCAGTATTTT. It translates to CASSLTLAADTQYF.